This T cell receptor beta chain was retrieved from a study of blood T cell repertoires in COVID-19. Study in general: Samples representing acute and convalescent COVID-19 were sourced from the United States, Italy and Spain. Sample material is recorded as cDNA or gDNA derived from T cells, B-cell-depleted T cells, or PBMCs.

The CDR3 extends over 17 amino acids. V lost 2 bases and J lost 0; bases outside the gene matches: 5. Germline CDR1 MGHRA, CDR2 YSYEKL. Original methodology: Estimation of nucleated cell counts relied on the amplification of reference gene primers. Produced via immunoSEQ multiplex PCR; TCRdb's table is partial and in-frame only. That table is the source of V, J and clone size, and D and trimming were worked out from the DNA. The sample consists of around 160,000 clones, around 75% of them appearing once. The chain joins TRBV4-1 to TRBJ1-3; 9 bases map to TRBD1. The sequenced sample consisted of peripheral blood. This clonotype originated in a woman of 80 years or more with acute or convalescent COVID-19. As DNA, the CDR3 is TGCGCCAGCAGCCAACGGACGGGACAGGGCTCTGGAAACACCATATATTTT. Protein sequence: CASSQRTGQGSGNTIYF.